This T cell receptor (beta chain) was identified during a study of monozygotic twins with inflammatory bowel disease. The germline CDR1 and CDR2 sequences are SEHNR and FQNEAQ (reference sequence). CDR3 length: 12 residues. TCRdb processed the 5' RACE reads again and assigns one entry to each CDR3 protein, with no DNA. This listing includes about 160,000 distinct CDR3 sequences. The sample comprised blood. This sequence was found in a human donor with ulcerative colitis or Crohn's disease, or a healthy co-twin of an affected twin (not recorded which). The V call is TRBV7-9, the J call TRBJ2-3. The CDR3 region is CASSLARDTQYF.